This T cell receptor (beta chain) appears in the sequencing data of a study of blood T cell repertoires in COVID-19. Study at large: The study drew acute and convalescent COVID-19 samples from the United States, Italy and Spain. T cells, B-cell-depleted T cells, or PBMCs supplied cDNA or gDNA.

Original processing methods: Reference gene primer amplification yielded estimated nucleated cell counts. The data were produced by immunoSEQ multiplex PCR, yet TCRdb's version contains in-frame clones alone and is incomplete. The V and J calls and clone size are taken from that table; D and trimming were inferred from the DNA. This table has tens of thousands of clones, 60% to 80% appearing once. Trimming pared 2 bases from V and 2 bases from J, leaving 7 bases between. Germline assignment: CDR1 KGHSH and CDR2 LQKENI. The length of the CDR3 is 14 residues. Sequenced: peripheral blood. The chain uses TRBV18 and TRBJ2-1; a weak D match, TRBD1 (5 bases). This receptor was taken from a human donor in a cohort sampled during active COVID-19. Written as DNA, the CDR3 is TGTGCCAGCTCACCAGGGGCACCCTACAATGAGCAGTTCTTC. Its translation: CASSPGAPYNEQFF.